These 15 T cell receptor beta chains originate from one sample sequenced in a study of blood T cell repertoires in COVID-19. TCRdb's table, derived via immunoSEQ multiplex PCR, lists solely in-frame clones and lacks some. The table has roughly 49,000 clones, approximately 95% seen once; the top ten hold approximately 1%. The material sequenced was peripheral blood. These receptors came from a man in his sixties with COVID-19, enrolled during active disease.

This clone came up once. The chain joins TRBV28 to TRBJ2-7; D is unclear. This CDR3 has 13 amino acids. Looked up from germline, CDR1 is MDHEN and CDR2 is SYDVKM. V was shortened by 5 bases and J by 3 bases, with 11 bases between the two germline ends. CDR3 nucleotides: TGTGCCAGCAGTCTTACACGGAGCTACGAGCAGTACTTC. Amino acids: CASSLTRSYEQYF.

V and J are TRBV29-1 and TRBJ1-2; 8 nucleotides align to TRBD1. The length of the CDR3 is 13 residues. Germline trimming cut 3 bases from V and 4 bases from J; bases unmatched to any gene: 4. Germline lookup yields CDR1 SQVTM and CDR2 ANQGSEA. As DNA, the CDR3 is TGCAGCGTTGAGGACAGGGCATCCTATGGCTACACCTTC. The encoded protein is CSVEDRASYGYTF.

This clone was seen only once. The chain is built from TRBV6-5 and TRBJ1-1; D call uncertain. The germline CDR1 and CDR2 sequences are MNHEY and SVGAGI. The CDR3 spans 13 residues. The V end was cut by 4 bases, the J end by 3 bases, with 9 bases between. The CDR3 region is CASSLPGYTEAFF. CDR3 DNA: TGTGCCAGCAGTTTGCCGGGGTACACTGAAGCTTTCTTT.

The chain is built from TRBV19 and TRBJ2-7; D gene ambiguous. The germline CDR1 and CDR2 sequences are LNHDA and SQIVND (reference sequence). Trimming stripped 2 bases from V and 4 bases from J, with 9 bases between. The CDR3 is 13 amino acids. CDR3 amino acids: CASSITRGYEQYF. The CDR3 bases are TGTGCCAGTAGTATAACCCGAGGATACGAGCAGTACTTC.

This sequence joins TRBV12-5 and TRBJ2-2, with D uncertain. This CDR3 region has 13 residues. V shed 7 bases and J shed 9 bases, with 15 bases lying between them. CDR1 LGHNT and CDR2 FRNRAP come from the germline V gene. CDR3 DNA: TGTGCTAGTGCCACAGCACCCACTTGGGAGCTGTTTTTT. Its protein product is CASATAPTWELFF.

The gene calls are TRBV19 and TRBJ2-1, with TRBD2 identical over 12 bases. Looked up from germline, CDR1 is LNHDA and CDR2 is SQIVND (reference sequence). The V gene end was trimmed by 5 bases and the J gene end by 6 bases; junction bases not matched to a gene: 2. The CDR3 loop spans 14 amino acids. The CDR3, as DNA: TGTGCCAGTAGTTGGACTAGCGGGACCAATGAGCAGTTCTTC. Amino acid sequence: CASSWTSGTNEQFF.

V gene TRBV3-1 (or the pseudogene TRBV3-2) combines with J gene TRBJ2-1; 13 nucleotides match TRBD2. CDR3 length: 16 residues. After removal of 3 bases from V and 7 bases from J, the junction contained 6 bases not matched to a gene. Germline V lookup: CDR1 LGHDT, CDR2 YNNKEL (reference sequence). The CDR3 sequence is CASSHRTSGGNNEQFF. CDR3 in DNA: TGTGCCAGCAGCCACCGGACTAGCGGGGGTAATAATGAGCAGTTCTTC.

This clone was recorded only once. The V gene is TRBV2, the J gene TRBJ1-6; possible D gene TRBD1, 5 bases. V was clipped by 6 bases and J by 7 bases, with 10 bases between them. Looked up from germline, CDR1 is SNHLY and CDR2 is FYNNEI. The CDR3 has 13 amino acids. Written as DNA, the CDR3 is TGTGCCAGCAGACAAGGGGTAAATTCACCCCTCCACTTT. Amino acids: CASRQGVNSPLHF.

J is TRBJ2-3 and V is TRBV19; perhaps TRBD1 as D (6 bases). The CDR3 contains 16 residues. CDR1 is LNHDA and CDR2 is SQIVND in the germline V gene (reference sequence). V dropped 3 bases and J dropped 0 bases, with 13 bases sitting between them. The CDR3 DNA reads as TGTGCCAGTAGTATTCACGGACAGAAAAGCACAGATACGCAGTATTTT. Translated: CASSIHGQKSTDTQYF.

The chain is built from TRBV6-5 and TRBJ1-4; TRBD1 matches at 11 bases. The CDR3 sequence is 16 residues long. V trimming: 2 bases; J trimming: 8 bases; junction bases outside the gene matches: 7. Germline assignment: CDR1 MNHEY and CDR2 SVGAGI. The CDR3 nucleotides read TGTGCCAGCAGTTACGGGGACAGGGGGATTCGGGAAAAACTGTTTTTT. Amino acid sequence: CASSYGDRGIREKLFF.

The chain combines TRBV6-5 with TRBJ1-2; no clear D gene. The CDR3 is 16 residues long. V lost 0 bases and J lost 0, with 11 bases in between. In germline, CDR1 is MNHEY, CDR2 SVGAGI. The CDR3 DNA follows: TGTGCCAGCAGTTACTCTTGGGCATTGGCTAACTATGGCTACACCTTC. Its translation: CASSYSWALANYGYTF.

V and J are TRBV28 and TRBJ1-2; D perhaps matches TRBD1 (6 bases). CDR1 is MDHEN, CDR2 SYDVKM, per germline. The CDR3 has 14 residues. V was shortened by 3 bases and J by 0 bases, with 8 bases between the two germline ends. CDR3 protein: CASSLYRANYGYTF. The CDR3 DNA reads as TGTGCCAGCAGTTTGTACAGGGCTAACTATGGCTACACCTTC.

The genes are TRBV27 and TRBJ2-7, with D possibly matching TRBD1 (5 bases). The germline V gene has CDR1 MNHEY and CDR2 SMNVEV (reference sequence). The V end lost 2 bases, the J end lost 1 base, and 6 bases lay between the germline ends. There are 13 residues in the CDR3. CDR3 in amino acids: CASSLQGSYEQYF. The CDR3, as DNA: TGTGCCAGCAGTTTACAGGGATCCTACGAGCAGTACTTC.

This clone was seen only once. The chain links TRBV2 to TRBJ2-1, with 14 bases matching TRBD2. V dropped 6 bases and J dropped 5; count of bases not matched to a gene: 6. Germline CDR1 is SNHLY and CDR2 is FYNNEI. This CDR3 is built from 16 residues. CDR3 protein: CASSGGLAGVNNEQFF. The CDR3, as DNA: TGTGCCAGCAGCGGGGGACTAGCGGGAGTCAACAATGAGCAGTTCTTC.

This chain joins TRBV28 and TRBJ2-1, with 7 bases identical to TRBD2. Trimming took 4 bases from V and 12 from J; bases not matched to a gene: 12. The germline V gene encodes CDR1 MDHEN and CDR2 SYDVKM. The CDR3 consists of 14 residues. CDR3 in DNA: TGTGCCAGCAGTTCCAACCTGGAGCGGGAAGGGCAGTTCTTC. Translation: CASSSNLEREGQFF.